This T cell receptor beta chain was profiled in a study of blood T cell repertoires in COVID-19 (dated by TCRdb to 2018 to 2021). As for the study more broadly: Collaborator samples came from the United States, Italy and Spain and covered acute and convalescent phases of COVID-19. Samples were obtained from the ongoing ImmuneRACE study (first 160 participants) and from approximately 1,200 subjects provided by 6 global collaborators. The repertoires were released in a freely available public database meant as a resource for research on the immune response to SARS-CoV-2. The dataset comprised deeply sampled blood TCRbeta repertoires from subjects exposed to, actively infected with, or recovered from COVID-19. Where available, HLA class I and class II types were obtained from metadata supplied by the sample provider rather than from assay-based typing. The prospective study material was composed of cDNA or gDNA derived from T cells, B-cell-depleted T cells, or PBMCs. Sample metadata almost always included a de-identified subject ID, COVID-19 status, age in years and sex. Overall results and qualifications from the work: The amount of clinical and demographic metadata varied by source and participant and was provided uncurated.

For this clone: Its antigen target is currently unknown. No per-base quality is available; no much larger clone lies one base away. This specimen includes other DNA sequences encoding the same CDR3.

TCRbeta CDR3 regions were amplified from genomic DNA by means of the immunoSEQ Assay, a bias-controlled multiplex PCR. From the authors' description of their analysis: The number of nucleated cells in each sample was estimated by amplification of reference gene primers within the assay. To quantify the absolute abundance of each unique TCRbeta CDR3 rearrangement, sequence reads were collapsed and filtered. For each sample, productive Simpson clonality was calculated by taking the square root of Simpson's diversity index across productive rearrangements. TCRdb took this table from immuneACCESS and kept in-frame rearrangements with V and J called. Such tables lack part of the clones; where checked against another copy, unresolved V genes explain under half of the gap, and the rest is unexplained. V and J calls and clone size are those listed in that table; D and trimming were worked out from the DNA. The sample table shows about 190,000 clones, and roughly 84% are seen once. The top ten clonotypes cover about 3.3% of the sample.

Participants in the prospective study were aged 18 to 89 years, lived in under 30 United States geographic areas, and enrolled through a virtual design. In the prospective study, participants were assigned to cohorts based on the clinical history participants reported in a screening survey and a study questionnaire. Exposed participants had been in contact, within 2 weeks of entering the study, with a person who had a PCR-confirmed or clinician-diagnosed case of COVID-19. Mobile phlebotomists in the prospective study collected whole blood, serum and a nasopharyngeal or oropharyngeal swab from every participant. Participants in the prospective study had the option to provide additional blood draws and questionnaires over an approximately 2-month period. Before DNA extraction, prospective study blood samples were shipped either frozen or at room temperature. As encoded in the germline V gene, CDR1 is SGHAT while CDR2 is FQNNGV. The trim is 1 base for V and 3 bases for J, with a gap of 7 bases between the germline ends. The CDR3 runs 13 amino acids, cysteine and phenylalanine included. Only CDR3 DNA remains: 39 bases, in frame from the first base.

The receptor was derived from a young woman who had been exposed to COVID-19. Sequenced sample: PBMCs or T cells enriched from blood (not recorded which). The chain employs TRBV11-2 and TRBJ2-7; TRBD1 might be the D gene, on 6 matching bases. CDR3 region: CASSLGTVYEQYF. The nucleotides are TGTGCCAGCAGCTTAGGGACAGTCTACGAGCAGTACTTC.